These 8 T cell receptor beta chains originate from one sample sequenced in a study of OX40 agonist ivuxolimab in advanced cancers. Clones were read by immunoSEQ multiplex PCR, and TCRdb kept only the in-frame ones, dropping some. The sample shows 65,000 to 80,000 clones, more than 75% of them seen only once. Sample: CD4+ or CD8+ T cells sorted from blood, taken in a trial of the OX40 agonist ivuxolimab. These receptors were taken from an adult with an advanced solid tumor such as melanoma, head and neck, liver or kidney cancer.

The V gene is TRBV12-5, the J gene TRBJ2-6, with 11 nucleotides matching TRBD2. Germline CDR1 is LGHNT and CDR2 is FRNRAP. This CDR3 is 18 amino acids long. V lost 3 bases and J lost 4; bases outside the gene matches: 8. The CDR3 DNA reads as TGTGCTAGTGGTTTTTCTAGCGGGAGGACTTGGGGGGCCAACGTCCTGACTTTC. Translated, it gives CASGFSSGRTWGANVLTF.

V is TRBV6-1 and J is TRBJ2-7, with 7 bases that match TRBD2. The J segment lost 0 bases and the V segment lost 6 bases, leaving 8 bases of the junction unmatched. There are 15 residues in the CDR3. Germline V CDR1 and CDR2: MNHNS, SASEGT. CDR3 protein: CASSLLAHSSYEQYF. CDR3 coding DNA: TGTGCCAGCAGCCTACTAGCGCACAGCTCCTACGAGCAGTACTTC.

The CDR3 coding sequence is TGTGCTAGTGGTTCGCCATCAGGGGGTGGGGTCGAAAAACTGTTTTTT. This sequence encodes CASGSPSGGGVEKLFF. The gene calls are TRBV12-5 and TRBJ1-4; 7 nucleotides agree with TRBD1. The CDR3 covers 16 residues. Germline V gene lookup returns CDR1 LGHNT and CDR2 FRNRAP. V was pared by 4 bases and J by 8 bases, with 13 bases of the junction left unmatched.

The chain employs TRBV7-6 and TRBJ1-3, with a possible D match to TRBD1 (6 bases). Germline V gene data show CDR1 as SGHVS and CDR2 as FNYEAQ. With 4 bases removed from V and 4 bases from J, the gap between germline ends came to 11 bases. This CDR3 has 14 residues. The CDR3 spells CASSSTGRGNTIYF. CDR3 nucleotides: TGTGCCAGCAGCTCCACAGGGAGAGGAAACACCATATATTTT. Drawing the rest from reference TRBV7-6 and TRBJ1-3, the complete variable domain is GAGVSQSPRYKVTKRGQDVALRCDPISGHVSLYWYRQALGQGPEFLTYFNYEAQQDKSGLPNDRFSAERPEGSISTLTIQRTEQRDSAMYRCASSSTGRGNTIYFGEGSWLTVV.

V is TRBV11-1 and J is TRBJ2-5; 10 nucleotides align to TRBD2. Trimming at V came to 2 bases and at J to 2 bases, leaving 2 bases not matched to a gene. Germline lookup yields CDR1 SGHAT and CDR2 FQDESV (reference sequence). This CDR3 is 15 amino acids long. The DNA for the CDR3 is TGTGCCAGCAGCTTAACGACTAGCGGGCAAGAGACCCAGTACTTC. Translated: CASSLTTSGQETQYF.

The CDR3 DNA follows: TGTGCCAGCAGTCGGGACAACCTCGGCACAGATACGCAGTATTTT. The encoded protein is CASSRDNLGTDTQYF. The J gene is TRBJ2-3, the V gene TRBV25-1, with D tentatively TRBD1 (6 bases). CDR1 is MGHDK and CDR2 is SYGVNS in the germline V gene. CDR3 length: 15 amino acids. V dropped 5 bases and J dropped 1 base, with 13 bases sitting between them.

The J gene is TRBJ2-7, the V gene TRBV28, with 9 bases aligning to TRBD1. The V segment lost 6 bases and the J segment 1 base; nucleotides outside the gene matches: 7. Germline CDR1 and CDR2: MDHEN and SYDVKM. This CDR3 comprises 15 residues. The CDR3 nucleotides are TGTGCCAGCAGATCTTCCGGGACAGGGTCCTACGAGCAGTACTTC. This codes for CASRSSGTGSYEQYF.

J is TRBJ1-2 and V is TRBV19; D call uncertain. V gave up 10 bases and J gave up 1 base, with 13 bases separating them. The CDR3 is 13 amino acids. The V gene's germline CDR1 is LNHDA and CDR2 SQIVND (reference sequence). The CDR3 bases are TGTGCCACCCGGAGCGCGGTTAACTATGGCTACACCTTC. Translation gives CATRSAVNYGYTF.